Shown below are 14 T cell receptor beta chains from a single sample sequenced in a study of T cells in women clearing cervical HPV infection (dated by TCRdb to the late 2010s). The library was produced with the immunoSEQ multiplex PCR assay. In its TCRdb copy, this immuneACCESS table keeps in-frame sequences only and misses some clones. Where compared with another copy, unresolved V genes explain less than half of these, and the others have no known cause. This sample's table lists about 18,000 clones. The ten largest clones represent approximately 14% of the sample. Sequencing was done on a sample of blood buffy coat. The receptors were sampled from a woman between 18 and 70 years old with a cervical HPV16 infection that either progressed to CIN3+ or cleared (not recorded which).

CDR3 region: CASSPGGNKEETQYF. The covered CDR3 bases are TGTGCCAGCAGCCCCGGGGGAAACAAGGAAGAGACC. The J gene is TRBJ2-5, the V gene TRBV7-2; TRBD2 is a possible D gene (6 bases). The CDR3 goes on 3 residues after the read ends, and that part is filled in from the germline J gene. Germline CDR1 is SGHTA and CDR2 is FQGNSA. The CDR3 runs 15 residues. Trimming left V 5 bases short and J 3 bases short, with 16 bases between.

As to this clone: The read stops 3 residues short of the end of the CDR3; the missing end is completed from the germline J gene. The chain is built from TRBV7-2 and TRBJ1-2, with D maybe TRBD1 (6 bases). CDR3 length equals 15 residues. The germline V gene has CDR1 SGHTA and CDR2 FQGNSA. V dropped 1 base and J dropped 4 bases, with 13 bases sitting between them. The CDR3 DNA, read in part, is TGTGCCAGCAGCTTAGGGTGGGGGCCAGGCTATGGC. This translates into CASSLGWGPGYG. The whole CDR3 protein is CASSLGWGPGYGYTF.

A remark on this clone: The sequence runs out 3 residues before the end of the CDR3; the remainder is reconstructed from the germline J gene. This chain uses TRBV5-1 with TRBJ2-1, with D perhaps TRBD2 (6 bases). The CDR3 is made up of 14 amino acids. Germline CDR1 reads SGHRS; CDR2 reads YFSETQ. With 3 bases removed from V and 4 bases from J, the gap between germline ends came to 11 bases. CDR3 DNA (partial): TGCGCCAGCAGCTCCTCGGGGGATTACAATGAG. Amino acids: CASSSSGDYNE. The complete CDR3 sequence is CASSSSGDYNEQFF.

CDR3 bases read: TGTGCCAGCAGAAGAGTGGGAGGGGAGACGTACAATGAG. Its protein product is CASRRVGGETYNE. The entire CDR3 protein reads CASRRVGGETYNEQFF. The chain combines TRBV12-3 or TRBV12-4 with TRBJ2-1; TRBD2 agrees at 7 bases. The read stops 3 residues short of the end of the CDR3; the missing end is completed from the germline J gene. J was trimmed by 4 bases and V by 6 bases; bases with no gene match: 12. The length of the CDR3 is 16 residues.

Considering frequency, this clone is medium-sized. The CDR3 is CASKGTVNTGELFF. CDR3 DNA, as far as it was read: TGCGCCAGCAAAGGGACAGTGAACACCGGGGAG. The chain has TRBV5-1 and TRBJ2-2; TRBD1 matches 7 bases. Sequencing ends 3 residues short of the CDR3 end; the germline J gene provides the rest. CDR3 length: 14 residues. With 6 bases clipped from V and 1 base from J, the junction kept 3 bases outside the gene matches. Germline V CDR1 and CDR2: SGHRS, YFSETQ.

On this clone itself: The read stops 3 residues short of the end of the CDR3; the missing end is completed from the germline J gene. The rearrangement uses TRBV20-1 and TRBJ2-1, with TRBD2 matching 9 bases. The CDR3 is 14 residues long. V was clipped by 1 base and J by 9 bases; unmatched bases: 7. CDR1 DFQATT and CDR2 SNEGSKA come from the germline V gene (reference sequence). CDR3 DNA (partial): TGCAGTGCTAGAGGGCTAGCGGGATCCACTGAG. Translating gives CSARGLAGSTE. The whole CDR3 region reads CSARGLAGSTEQFF.

On this clone: The read terminates 3 residues ahead of where the CDR3 ends, so the germline J gene completes it. The gene calls are TRBV19 and TRBJ2-2; 7 bases map to TRBD2. This CDR3 has 15 residues. J lost 2 bases, V lost 5 bases, and 5 bases had no gene match. Germline lookup yields CDR1 LNHDA and CDR2 SQIVND (reference sequence). The CDR3 is CASSWASGNTGELFF. The sequenced CDR3 bases are TGTGCCAGTAGTTGGGCTAGCGGTAACACCGGGGAG.

Concerning this clone: From the germline J gene comes the end of the CDR3, since the read stops 3 residues before it. V usage is TRBV6-2 or TRBV6-3 and J usage is TRBJ2-7, with TRBD2 matching over 10 bases. The CDR3 is 14 amino acids. With V trimmed by 6 bases and J by 1 base, 3 bases remained unmatched. Per the germline V gene, CDR1 is MNHEY and CDR2 is SVGEGT. Incomplete CDR3 DNA: TGTGCCAGCAGAACTAGCGGGATTTCCTACGAG. Translated: CASRTSGISYE. The entire CDR3 protein is CASRTSGISYEQYF.

Comment on this clone: Germline and junction disagree at one end, which may indicate a read error. The read finishes 3 residues shy of the CDR3 end, and the germline J gene is used to complete it. The chain recombines TRBV4-2 with TRBJ1-4; TRBD1 matches at 7 bases. CDR3 length: 16 residues. Germline values: CDR1 LGHNA, CDR2 YNFKEQ. The CDR3 sequence is CASSQSQQGRNEKLFF. The covered CDR3 bases are TGCGCCAGCAGCCAAAGCCAACAGGGGCGTAATGAAAAA.

As concerns this clone: The CDR3 end lies 3 residues beyond the end of the read and is filled in from the germline J gene. This chain links TRBV3-1 (or the pseudogene TRBV3-2) with TRBJ2-7; D is undetermined. The V and J ends lost 0 bases and 5 bases respectively, with 14 bases between them. Germline V lookup: CDR1 LGHDT, CDR2 YNNKEL (reference sequence). CDR3 length: 15 amino acids. Incomplete CDR3 DNA: TGTGCCAGCAGCCAAGAGGCTAGAGTGAGGAACGAG. Translation gives CASSQEARVRNE. The CDR3 reads in full as CASSQEARVRNEQYF.

Incomplete CDR3 DNA: TGTGCCAGCTCACCACAAGCAGGGGACAGCTATGGC. Protein sequence: CASSPQAGDSYG. The whole CDR3 region reads CASSPQAGDSYGYTF. This sequence joins TRBV18 and TRBJ1-2, with TRBD1 identical over 7 bases. The sequence runs out 3 residues before the end of the CDR3; the remainder is reconstructed from the germline J gene. V was clipped by 1 base and J by 4 bases; unmatched bases: 6. The CDR3 sequence is 15 residues long. Germline loops: CDR1 KGHSH, CDR2 LQKENI. Based on the CDR3 plus reference TRBV18 and TRBJ1-2, the full variable domain is NAGVMQNPRHLVRRRGQEARLRCSPMKGHSHVYWYRQLPEEGLKFMVYLQKENIIDESGMPKERFSAEFPKEGPSILRIQQVVRGDSAAYFCASSPQAGDSYGYTFGSGTRLTVV.

Remarks on this clone: The read is 3 residues too short to cover the CDR3 end, so that end is filled in from the germline J gene. The J gene is TRBJ1-2, the V gene TRBV19; D may be TRBD1 (5 bases). Germline lookup yields CDR1 LNHDA and CDR2 SQIVND (reference sequence). The CDR3 loop spans 16 amino acids. The part of the CDR3 DNA that was read is TGTGCCAGTTCTCAAAACCGGGACTCAACCTCCTACGAC. It yields the protein CASSQNRDSTSYD. The complete CDR3 sequence is CASSQNRDSTSYDYTF.

A note on this clone: The read terminates 3 residues ahead of where the CDR3 ends, so the germline J gene completes it. The chain couples TRBV12-3 or TRBV12-4 to TRBJ2-7; possibly TRBD1 for D (5 bases). V dropped 1 base and J dropped 6 bases, with 10 bases sitting between them. The CDR3 has 13 amino acids. Incomplete CDR3 DNA: TGTGCCAGCAGTTTAGTATCAGGGTCCGAG. Amino acid sequence: CASSLVSGSE. The entire CDR3 protein reads CASSLVSGSEQYF.

With respect to this clone: The read finishes 3 residues shy of the CDR3 end, and the germline J gene is used to complete it. The chain uses TRBV28 and TRBJ1-4; 9 bases agree with TRBD1. Germline V gene sequence: CDR1 MDHEN, CDR2 SYDVKM. V lost 5 bases to trimming and J lost 8 bases; unmatched junction nucleotides: 12. CDR3 length equals 16 residues. CDR3 sequence reads: CASSKMPGQGREKLFF. Incomplete CDR3 DNA: TGTGCCAGCAGTAAAATGCCGGGACAGGGCCGGGAAAAA. The whole variable domain, remainder taken from reference TRBV28 and TRBJ1-4, is DVKVTQSSRYLVKRTGEKVFLECVQDMDHENMFWYRQDPGLGLRLIYFSYDVKMKEKGDIPEGYSVSREKKERFSLILESASTNQTSMYLCASSKMPGQGREKLFFGSGTQLSVL.